These 23 T cell receptor beta chains were sequenced from one sample in a study of blood T cell repertoires in COVID-19. Data came from immunoSEQ multiplex PCR; TCRdb stores just in-frame clones and leaves some out. The sample yields around 170,000 clones, 84% seen once. The sample comprised peripheral blood. These receptors were obtained from a man younger than 35 with active or convalescent COVID-19.

The chain uses TRBV6-6 and TRBJ1-5, with D possibly being TRBD1 (5 bases). CDR1 MNHNY and CDR2 SVGAGI come from the germline V gene (reference sequence). This CDR3 is 16 amino acids long. V was trimmed by 7 bases and J by 0 bases, leaving 16 bases between them. CDR3 sequence (DNA): TGTGCCAGCACCCACATCGGGGACTATAGCAATCAGCCCCAGCATTTT. It encodes CASTHIGDYSNQPQHF.

The chain carries TRBV28 and TRBJ2-1; TRBD1 matches at 9 bases. The CDR3 spans 16 residues. Germline-derived CDR1 and CDR2 are MDHEN and SYDVKM. V dropped 5 bases and J dropped 2; count of bases not matched to a gene: 7. The CDR3 sequence is CASSISGTGTYNEQFF. The CDR3 coding sequence is TGTGCCAGCAGTATCTCCGGGACAGGGACCTACAATGAGCAGTTCTTC.

This rearrangement joins TRBV7-2 to TRBJ2-7; D ambiguous. The CDR3 contains 12 residues. CDR1 is SGHTA, CDR2 FQGNSA, per germline. Trimming stripped 6 bases from V and 0 bases from J, with 6 bases between. DNA for the CDR3: TGTGCCAGCAGGCTTAGCTCCTACGAGCAGTACTTC. It codes for CASRLSSYEQYF. Full variable domain (missing parts from reference TRBV7-2 and TRBJ2-7): GAGVSQSPSNKVTEKGKDVELRCDPISGHTALYWYRQSLGQGLEFLIYFQGNSAPDKSGLPSDRFSAERTGGSVSTLTIQRTQQEDSAVYLCASRLSSYEQYFGPGTRLTVT.

V usage is TRBV7-2 and J usage is TRBJ2-7; 10 bases are shared with TRBD2. V was pared by 4 bases and J by 5 bases, with 8 bases of the junction left unmatched. This CDR3 is built from 15 residues. CDR1 is SGHTA, CDR2 FQGNSA, per germline. CDR3 protein: CASSSSGRAMDEQYF. DNA for the CDR3: TGTGCCAGCAGCTCAAGCGGGAGGGCCATGGACGAGCAGTACTTC.

CDR3 amino acids: CASSPSSGSRETQYF. The DNA for the CDR3 is TGTGCCAGCAGCCCCTCAAGCGGGAGCCGAGAGACCCAGTACTTC. The chain combines TRBV27 with TRBJ2-5; 8 bases match TRBD2. The trim removed 6 bases at V and 4 bases at J, leaving 10 bases unmatched. Per germline, CDR1 MNHEY and CDR2 SMNVEV (reference sequence). The CDR3 contains 15 residues.

The rearrangement links TRBV19 to TRBJ1-2, with 7 bases lining up with TRBD1. V dropped 5 bases and J dropped 9; count of bases not matched to a gene: 6. This CDR3 region has 12 residues. Germline V lookup: CDR1 LNHDA, CDR2 SQIVND (reference sequence). CDR3 loop: CASSPLQGRYTF. The CDR3 region has the DNA TGTGCCAGTAGTCCTCTACAGGGGCGCTACACCTTC.

The V call is TRBV5-1, the J call TRBJ1-2; no definite D call. Trimming shortened V by 0 bases and J by 8 bases, and 20 bases separated the two germline ends. Germline-derived CDR1 and CDR2 are SGHRS and YFSETQ. This CDR3 contains 16 residues. The CDR3 spells CASSLAARNMVGGYTF. The CDR3 nucleotides are TGCGCCAGCAGCTTGGCAGCAAGGAACATGGTGGGCGGCTACACCTTC.

This sequence joins TRBV5-5 and TRBJ2-1; 10 bases are shared with TRBD2. This CDR3 is 15 amino acids long. The germline CDR1 and CDR2 sequences are SGHKS and YYEKEE (reference sequence). The junction had 5 bases not matched to a gene; V was cut back by 3 bases and J by 5 bases. The CDR3 DNA is TGTGCCAGCAGCTCAGCTAGCGGGGGAAACAATGAGCAGTTCTTC. Amino acids: CASSSASGGNNEQFF.

This chain uses TRBV5-8 with TRBJ1-2; maybe TRBD1 (5 bases). The CDR3 extends over 16 amino acids. The V and J ends lost 4 bases and 4 bases respectively, with 20 bases between them. Germline V lookup: CDR1 SGHTS, CDR2 YDEGEE. As DNA, the CDR3 is TGTGCCAGCAGCCCGGATGGAGGGGCTTTCGGCTATGGCTACACCTTC. This translates into CASSPDGGAFGYGYTF.

The J gene is TRBJ2-2, the V gene TRBV11-3, with 8 bases lining up with TRBD2. The germline V gene encodes CDR1 SGHNT and CDR2 YENEEA. V trimming: 6 bases; J trimming: 7 bases; junction bases outside the gene matches: 13. The CDR3 extends over 16 amino acids. The CDR3 is CASSHRIAGLDGELFF. The CDR3 DNA sequence: TGTGCCAGCAGTCATCGTATAGCGGGGCTCGACGGGGAGCTGTTTTTT.

This clone showed up just once. The rearrangement joins TRBV19 to TRBJ1-1; the match to TRBD1 covers 8 bases. Trimming at V came to 6 bases and at J to 1 base, leaving 7 bases not matched to a gene. The CDR3 contains 15 residues. Germline V gives CDR1 LNHDA, CDR2 SQIVND (reference sequence). The CDR3 sequence: CASSLGTGWNTEAFF. The CDR3 DNA reads TGTGCCAGTAGCCTCGGGACAGGCTGGAACACTGAAGCTTTCTTT.

This clone was picked up a small number of times. This sequence joins TRBV5-1 and TRBJ1-2; no definite D call. The germline V gene encodes CDR1 SGHRS and CDR2 YFSETQ. V lost 2 bases and J lost 7, with 12 bases in between. The CDR3 is 13 amino acids. The CDR3 sequence: CASSFGGSPGYTF. The CDR3 DNA sequence: TGCGCCAGCAGCTTCGGAGGGTCTCCTGGCTACACCTTC.

This clone has a single count. The V gene is TRBV7-9, the J gene TRBJ2-7; 7 bases line up with TRBD1. CDR1 SEHNR and CDR2 FQNEAQ come from the germline V gene (reference sequence). The CDR3 spans 13 residues. The trim removed 5 bases at V and 5 bases at J, leaving 6 bases unmatched. CDR3 in amino acids: CASSKPDRDEQYF. For the CDR3, the DNA is TGTGCCAGCAGCAAACCAGACAGGGACGAGCAGTACTTC.

V and J are TRBV15 and TRBJ1-4; 9 nucleotides agree with TRBD1. The CDR3 consists of 17 residues. V shed 0 bases and J 4 bases; nucleotides not matched to a gene: 6. CDR1 and CDR2 (germline): LNHNV, YYDKDF (reference sequence). Written as DNA, the CDR3 is TGTGCCACCAGCAGAGATGTAAGGGACAGGGATAATGAAAAACTGTTTTTT. This codes for CATSRDVRDRDNEKLFF.

The chain carries TRBV9 and TRBJ2-5; TRBD2 agrees at 15 bases. J lost 1 base, V lost 0 bases, and 7 bases had no gene match. The germline CDR1 and CDR2 sequences are SGDLS and YYNGEE. This CDR3 is built from 19 residues. In DNA, the CDR3 is TGTGCCAGCAGCGTAGCCTCGGGACTAGCGGGGGGAAGCCAAGAGACCCAGTACTTC. This codes for CASSVASGLAGGSQETQYF.

The chain uses TRBV30 and TRBJ2-4, with TRBD1 identical over 9 bases. The germline CDR1 and CDR2 sequences are GTSNPN and SVGIG (reference sequence). The CDR3 contains 14 residues. The CDR3 DNA is TGTGCACTCGGACAGGGGATGGCCAAAAACATTCAGTACTTC. Translated, it gives CALGQGMAKNIQYF.

This clone was recorded once. The V call is TRBV18, the J call TRBJ1-2, with D hard to call. The V and J ends lost 4 bases and 0 bases respectively, with 12 bases between them. The CDR3 is made up of 15 amino acids. The V gene's germline CDR1 is KGHSH and CDR2 LQKENI. Written as DNA, the CDR3 is TGTGCCAGCTCACAGACGACCGAGGCTAACTATGGCTACACCTTC. Protein: CASSQTTEANYGYTF.

The V call is TRBV5-6, the J call TRBJ1-2; maybe TRBD1 (6 bases). This CDR3 is built from 17 residues. V lost 3 bases and J 8 bases, leaving 26 bases between the germline ends. CDR1 and CDR2 (germline): SGHDT, YYEEEE. The CDR3 reads CASSSRDIPYYLEGYTF. DNA for the CDR3: TGTGCCAGCAGCTCCCGGGACATCCCTTACTATTTGGAGGGCTACACCTTC.

V is TRBV6-2 or TRBV6-3 and J is TRBJ2-7; 10 bases fit TRBD2. Germline V gene lookup returns CDR1 MNHEY and CDR2 SVGEGT. After removal of 2 bases from V and 4 bases from J, the junction contained 8 bases not matched to a gene. The CDR3 is 16 amino acids. As DNA, the CDR3 is TGTGCCAGCAGTTACCGCAGCGGGGGGGCAACGTACGAGCAGTACTTC. Its translation: CASSYRSGGATYEQYF.

V and J are TRBV2 and TRBJ1-5; D may be TRBD1 (5 bases). V lost 6 bases, J lost 5 bases, and 14 bases lay in between. Germline CDR1 SNHLY, CDR2 FYNNEI. The CDR3 has 14 amino acids. The CDR3 bases are TGTGCCAGCAGGGGGGGAGGGGTCTATCAGCCCCAGCATTTT. It specifies CASRGGGVYQPQHF. Using reference TRBV2 and TRBJ1-5 for the parts outside the CDR3, the full variable domain is EPEVTQTPSHQVTQMGQEVILRCVPISNHLYFYWYRQILGQKVEFLVSFYNNEISEKSEIFDDQFSVERPDGSNFTLKIRSTKLEDSAMYFCASRGGGVYQPQHFGDGTRLSIL.

The chain is built from TRBV21-1 and TRBJ2-3; the table's D call, TRBD1, was not checked against the DNA. TRBV21-1 is annotated as a pseudogene. CDR3 length: 19 amino acids. As DNA, the CDR3 is TGTGCCAGCAGCAAAGAGGGTCGGACAGGCCCCCCCGAGACAGATACGCAGTATTTT. It codes for CASSKEGRTGPPETDTQYF.

V gene TRBV6-5 combines with J gene TRBJ1-1; perhaps TRBD1 as D (5 bases). V was cut by 6 bases and J by 3 bases, with 17 bases left in between. Germline lookup yields CDR1 MNHEY and CDR2 SVGAGI. The CDR3 runs to 15 residues. CDR3: CASSPSWGRDTEAFF. CDR3 bases: TGTGCCAGCAGCCCCTCCTGGGGGAGGGACACTGAAGCTTTCTTT.

Only a few counts were recorded for this clone. This chain connects TRBV27 to TRBJ1-6; D remains unclear. Trimming shortened V by 6 bases and J by 3 bases, and 12 bases separated the two germline ends. There are 15 residues in the CDR3. Germline CDR1 reads MNHEY; CDR2 reads SMNVEV (reference sequence). The CDR3 reads CASSPGEFYNSPLHF. The CDR3 region has the DNA TGTGCCAGCAGCCCCGGAGAGTTCTATAATTCACCCCTCCACTTT.